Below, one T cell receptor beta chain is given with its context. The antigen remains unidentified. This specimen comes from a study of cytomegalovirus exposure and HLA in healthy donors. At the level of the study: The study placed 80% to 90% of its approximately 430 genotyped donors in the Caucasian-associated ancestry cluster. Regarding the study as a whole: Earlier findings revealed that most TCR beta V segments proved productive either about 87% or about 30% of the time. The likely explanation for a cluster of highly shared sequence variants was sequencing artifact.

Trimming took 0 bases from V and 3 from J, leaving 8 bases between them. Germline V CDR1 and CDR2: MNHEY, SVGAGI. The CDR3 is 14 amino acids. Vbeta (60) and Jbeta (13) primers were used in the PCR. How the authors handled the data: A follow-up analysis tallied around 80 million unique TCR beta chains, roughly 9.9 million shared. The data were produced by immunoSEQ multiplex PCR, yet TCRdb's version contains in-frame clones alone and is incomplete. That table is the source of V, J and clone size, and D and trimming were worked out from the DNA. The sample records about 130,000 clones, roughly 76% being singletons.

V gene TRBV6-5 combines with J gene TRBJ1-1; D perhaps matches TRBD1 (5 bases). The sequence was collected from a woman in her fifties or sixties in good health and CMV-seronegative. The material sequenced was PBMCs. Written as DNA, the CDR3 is TGTGCCAGCAGTTACTCTCAGGGTGACACTGAAGCTTTCTTT. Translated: CASSYSQGDTEAFF.